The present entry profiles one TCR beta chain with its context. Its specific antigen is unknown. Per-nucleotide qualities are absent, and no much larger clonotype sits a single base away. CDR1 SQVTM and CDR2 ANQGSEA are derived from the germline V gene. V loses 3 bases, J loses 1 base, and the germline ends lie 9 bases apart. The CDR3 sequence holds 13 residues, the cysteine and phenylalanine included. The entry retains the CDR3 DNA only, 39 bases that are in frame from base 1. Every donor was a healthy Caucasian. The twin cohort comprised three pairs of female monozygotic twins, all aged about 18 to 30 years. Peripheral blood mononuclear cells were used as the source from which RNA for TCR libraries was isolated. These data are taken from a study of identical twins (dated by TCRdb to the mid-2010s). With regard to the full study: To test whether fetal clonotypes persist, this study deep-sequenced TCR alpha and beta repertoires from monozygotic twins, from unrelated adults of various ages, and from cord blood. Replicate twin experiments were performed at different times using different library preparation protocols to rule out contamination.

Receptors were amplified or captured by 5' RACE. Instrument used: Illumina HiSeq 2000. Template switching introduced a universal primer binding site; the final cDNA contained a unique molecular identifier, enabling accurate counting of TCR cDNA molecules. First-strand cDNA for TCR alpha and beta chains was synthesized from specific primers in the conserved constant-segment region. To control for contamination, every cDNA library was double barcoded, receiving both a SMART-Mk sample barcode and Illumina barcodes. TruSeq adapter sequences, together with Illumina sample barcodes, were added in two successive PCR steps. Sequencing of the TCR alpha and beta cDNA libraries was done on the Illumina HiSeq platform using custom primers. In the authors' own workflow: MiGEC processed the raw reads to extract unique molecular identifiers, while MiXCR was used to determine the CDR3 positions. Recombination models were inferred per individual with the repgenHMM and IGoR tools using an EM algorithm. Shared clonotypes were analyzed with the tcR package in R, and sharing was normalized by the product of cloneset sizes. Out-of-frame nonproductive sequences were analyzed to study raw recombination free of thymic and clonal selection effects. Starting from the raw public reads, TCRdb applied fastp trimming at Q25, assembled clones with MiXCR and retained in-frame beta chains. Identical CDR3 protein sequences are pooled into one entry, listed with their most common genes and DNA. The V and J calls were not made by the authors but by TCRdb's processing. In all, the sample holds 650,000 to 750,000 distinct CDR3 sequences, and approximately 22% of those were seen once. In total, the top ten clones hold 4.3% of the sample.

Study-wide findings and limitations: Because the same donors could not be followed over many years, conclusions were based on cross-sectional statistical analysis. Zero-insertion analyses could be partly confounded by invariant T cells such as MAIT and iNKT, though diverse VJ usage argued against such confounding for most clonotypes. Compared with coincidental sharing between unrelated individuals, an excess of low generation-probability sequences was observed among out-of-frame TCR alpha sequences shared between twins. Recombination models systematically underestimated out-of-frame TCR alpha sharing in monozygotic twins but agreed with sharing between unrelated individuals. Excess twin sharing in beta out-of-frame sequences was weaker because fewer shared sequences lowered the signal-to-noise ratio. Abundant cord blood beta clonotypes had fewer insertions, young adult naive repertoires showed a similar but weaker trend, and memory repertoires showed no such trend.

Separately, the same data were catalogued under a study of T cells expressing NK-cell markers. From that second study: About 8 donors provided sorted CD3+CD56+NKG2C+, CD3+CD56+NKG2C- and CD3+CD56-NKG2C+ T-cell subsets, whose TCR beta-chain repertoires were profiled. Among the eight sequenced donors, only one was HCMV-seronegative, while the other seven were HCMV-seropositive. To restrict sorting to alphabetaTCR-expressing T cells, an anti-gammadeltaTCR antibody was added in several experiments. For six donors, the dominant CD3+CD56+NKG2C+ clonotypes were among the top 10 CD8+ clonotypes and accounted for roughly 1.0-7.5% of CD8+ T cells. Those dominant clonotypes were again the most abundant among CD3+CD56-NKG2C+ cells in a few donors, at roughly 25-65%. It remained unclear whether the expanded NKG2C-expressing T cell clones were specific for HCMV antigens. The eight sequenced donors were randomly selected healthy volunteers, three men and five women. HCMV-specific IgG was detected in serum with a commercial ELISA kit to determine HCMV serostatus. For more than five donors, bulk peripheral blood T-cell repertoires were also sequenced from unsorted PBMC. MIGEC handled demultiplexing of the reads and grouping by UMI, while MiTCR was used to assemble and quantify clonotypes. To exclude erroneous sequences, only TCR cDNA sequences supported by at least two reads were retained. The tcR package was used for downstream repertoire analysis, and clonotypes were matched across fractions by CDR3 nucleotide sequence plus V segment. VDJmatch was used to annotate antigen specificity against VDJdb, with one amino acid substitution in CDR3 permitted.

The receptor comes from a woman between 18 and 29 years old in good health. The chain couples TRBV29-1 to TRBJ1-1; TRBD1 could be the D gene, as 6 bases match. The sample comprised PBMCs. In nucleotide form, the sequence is TGCAGCGTTGACCAGGGGTCGAACACTGAAGCTTTCTTT. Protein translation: CSVDQGSNTEAFF. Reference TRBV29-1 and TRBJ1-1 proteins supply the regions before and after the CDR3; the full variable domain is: SAVISQKPSRDICQRGTSLTIQCQVDSQVTMMFWYRQQPGQSLTLIATANQGSEATYESGFVIDKFPISRPNLTFSTLTVSNMSPEDSSIYLCSVDQGSNTEAFFGQGTRLTVV.